This TCR beta chain was observed in a study of blood T cell repertoires in COVID-19. Whole-study context: COVID-19 samples from acute and convalescent phases originated in the United States, Italy and Spain. T cells, B-cell-depleted T cells, or PBMCs provided the cDNA or gDNA that served as material.

CDR3 size: 15 residues. Germline assignment: CDR1 SGHRS and CDR2 YFSETQ. The junction had 7 bases not matched to a gene; V was cut back by 4 bases and J by 6 bases. The authors' processing: Reference gene primer amplification in the assay estimated nucleated cell counts. Measured with immunoSEQ multiplex PCR; TCRdb has only the in-frame clones, and not every one. V, J and clone size reflect that table, while D and trimming were determined from the DNA. The repertoire includes 50,000 to 55,000 clones, roughly 87% of them detected once, and 6.5% sits in the top ten. The chain recombines TRBV5-1 with TRBJ1-5; 10 bases are a match to TRBD1. The receptor comes from a man between 50 and 59 years old with active COVID-19. Input material: peripheral blood. DNA for the CDR3: TGCGCCAGCAGCCCGACGGGACAGGGGTTTCAGCCCCAGCATTTT. Translation: CASSPTGQGFQPQHF.